Listed here are 5 T cell receptor beta chains from one sample, sequenced in a study of B cell selection in AIRE deficiency. Conventional CD4 T cells were sorted as CD4+CD127+ cells. Profiling relied on immunoSEQ multiplex PCR, and the TCRdb table lists in-frame clones only, not all of them. The sample shows 20,000 to 30,000 clones, less than 97% of them seen only once. Sequenced input: CD4+CD127+ conventional T cells sorted from PBMCs. The receptors stem from a human donor in good health.

The chain carries TRBV7-9 and TRBJ2-2; D remains unclear. CDR1 SEHNR and CDR2 FQNEAQ come from the germline V gene (reference sequence). The CDR3 is made up of 11 amino acids. V lost 5 bases to trimming and J lost 8 bases, with 6 bases between them. The CDR3 bases are TGTGCCAGCAGCCCCGAAGGGGAGCTGTTTTTT. Translation: CASSPEGELFF.

The rearrangement links TRBV2 to TRBJ1-1, with 8 bases aligning to TRBD1. The CDR3 totals 15 residues. Unmatched junction bases numbered 6, after V lost 6 bases and J lost 0 bases. Germline lookup yields CDR1 SNHLY and CDR2 FYNNEI. In DNA, the CDR3 is TGTGCCAGCAGCCGCCTGGGACAGGTGAACACTGAAGCTTTCTTT. Translating it yields CASSRLGQVNTEAFF.

The rearrangement uses TRBV11-2 and TRBJ1-6; D is undetermined. This CDR3 has 16 residues. With 0 bases removed from V and 7 bases from J, the gap between germline ends came to 13 bases. The germline CDR1 and CDR2 sequences are SGHAT and FQNNGV. The CDR3 reads CASSLDQLGLNSPLHF. CDR3 bases: TGTGCCAGCAGCTTAGATCAGCTGGGATTGAATTCACCCCTCCACTTT. Complete variable domain (other parts from reference TRBV11-2 and TRBJ1-6): EAGVAQSPRYKIIEKRQSVAFWCNPISGHATLYWYQQILGQGPKLLIQFQNNGVVDDSQLPKDRFSAERLKGVDSTLKIQPAKLEDSAVYLCASSLDQLGLNSPLHFGNGTRLTVT.

The chain couples TRBV29-1 to TRBJ1-4; TRBD1 might be the D (6 bases). V was cut by 6 bases and J by 7 bases, with 21 bases left in between. CDR3 size: 15 residues. Germline CDR1 is SQVTM and CDR2 is ANQGSEA. As DNA, the CDR3 is TGCAGCGTGGCCCTTTACAGGGTTTGGGGTGAAAAACTGTTTTTT. It encodes CSVALYRVWGEKLFF.

This chain connects TRBV7-3 to TRBJ2-4; D is unresolved. Germline V CDR1 and CDR2: SGHTA, FQGTGA. The V gene lost 4 bases and the J gene lost 9 bases, with 10 bases spanning the gap. This CDR3 has 12 residues. The CDR3 sequence: CASSSDMGIQYF. DNA for the CDR3: TGTGCCAGCAGCTCCGACATGGGCATTCAGTACTTC.